This TCR beta chain was profiled in a study of technical replicates of blood from four donors. The protocol was immunoSEQ multiplex PCR, while the TCRdb copy is restricted to in-frame clones and leaves out a portion. Of about 83,000 clones listed, approximately 96% are singletons. Germline V lookup: CDR1 SGHRS, CDR2 YFSETQ. Unmatched junction bases numbered 9, after V lost 0 bases and J lost 14 bases. CDR3 length: 13 amino acids. The material sequenced was T cells isolated from PBMCs. The rearrangement joins TRBV5-1 to TRBJ1-2; 8 bases align to TRBD1. This sequence was found in a human donor in good health. DNA of the CDR3: TGCGCCAGCAGCTTGGGCGGGACAGGTTTTGGGACCTTC. As protein: CASSLGGTGFGTF.